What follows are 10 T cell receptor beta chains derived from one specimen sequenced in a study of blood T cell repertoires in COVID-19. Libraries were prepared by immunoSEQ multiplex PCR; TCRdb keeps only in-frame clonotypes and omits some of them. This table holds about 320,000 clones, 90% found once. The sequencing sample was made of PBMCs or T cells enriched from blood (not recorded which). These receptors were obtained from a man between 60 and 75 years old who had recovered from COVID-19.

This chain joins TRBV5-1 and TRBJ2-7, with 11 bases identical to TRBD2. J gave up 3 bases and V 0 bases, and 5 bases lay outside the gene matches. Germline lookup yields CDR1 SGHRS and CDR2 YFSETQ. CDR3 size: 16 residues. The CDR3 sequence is CASSLEIGTSGYEQYF. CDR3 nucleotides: TGCGCCAGCAGCTTGGAGATAGGGACTAGCGGCTACGAGCAGTACTTC.

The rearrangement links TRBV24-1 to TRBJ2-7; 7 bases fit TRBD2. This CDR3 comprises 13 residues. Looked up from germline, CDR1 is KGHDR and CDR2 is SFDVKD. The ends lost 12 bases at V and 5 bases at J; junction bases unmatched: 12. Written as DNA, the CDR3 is TGTGCCTCCCACGTCGGGAGGAGGGACGAGCAGTACTTC. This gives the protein CASHVGRRDEQYF.

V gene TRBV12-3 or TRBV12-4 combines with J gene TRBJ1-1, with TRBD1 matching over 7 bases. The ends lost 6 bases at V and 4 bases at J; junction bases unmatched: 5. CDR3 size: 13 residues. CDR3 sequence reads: CASSGQVTTEAFF. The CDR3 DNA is TGTGCCAGCAGCGGACAGGTGACCACTGAAGCTTTCTTT.

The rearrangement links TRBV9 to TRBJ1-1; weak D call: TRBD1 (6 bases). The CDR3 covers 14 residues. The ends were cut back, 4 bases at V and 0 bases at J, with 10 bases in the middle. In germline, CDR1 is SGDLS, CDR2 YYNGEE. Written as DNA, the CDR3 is TGTGCCAGCAGCATTGGACAGATGAACACTGAAGCTTTCTTT. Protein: CASSIGQMNTEAFF. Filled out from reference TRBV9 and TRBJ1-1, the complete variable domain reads DSGVTQTPKHLITATGQRVTLRCSPRSGDLSVYWYQQSLDQGLQFLIQYYNGEERAKGNILERFSAQQFPDLHSELNLSSLELGDSALYFCASSIGQMNTEAFFGQGTRLTVV.

Written as DNA, the CDR3 is TGTGCCAGCACCCAGGACAACTCCTACGAGCAGTACTTC. Its translation: CASTQDNSYEQYF. This sequence joins TRBV6-5 and TRBJ2-7, with a weak D call TRBD1 (5 bases). The V and J ends lost 7 bases and 0 bases respectively, with 10 bases between them. The germline V gene encodes CDR1 MNHEY and CDR2 SVGAGI. This CDR3 region has 13 residues.

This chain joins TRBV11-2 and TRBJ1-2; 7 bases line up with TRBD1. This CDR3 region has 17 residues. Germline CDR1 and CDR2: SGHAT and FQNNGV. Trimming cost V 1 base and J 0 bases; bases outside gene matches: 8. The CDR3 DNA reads TGTGCCAGCAGCTTAGCCTACTCAGGGGGATCTAACTATGGCTACACCTTC. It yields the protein CASSLAYSGGSNYGYTF.

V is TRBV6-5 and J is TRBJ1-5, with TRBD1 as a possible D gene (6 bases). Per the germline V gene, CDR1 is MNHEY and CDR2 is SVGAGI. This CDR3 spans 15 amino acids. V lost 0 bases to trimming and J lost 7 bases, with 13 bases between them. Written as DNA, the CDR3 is TGTGCCAGCAGTTACTCTCCCCGAGGGGGACAGCCCCAGCATTTT. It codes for CASSYSPRGGQPQHF.

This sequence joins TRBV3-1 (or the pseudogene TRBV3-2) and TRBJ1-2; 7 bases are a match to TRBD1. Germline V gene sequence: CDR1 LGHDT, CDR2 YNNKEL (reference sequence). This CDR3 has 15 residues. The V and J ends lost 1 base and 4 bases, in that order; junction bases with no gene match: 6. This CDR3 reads CASSQVEGGAYGYTF. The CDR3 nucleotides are TGTGCCAGCAGCCAAGTGGAAGGGGGCGCCTATGGCTACACCTTC.

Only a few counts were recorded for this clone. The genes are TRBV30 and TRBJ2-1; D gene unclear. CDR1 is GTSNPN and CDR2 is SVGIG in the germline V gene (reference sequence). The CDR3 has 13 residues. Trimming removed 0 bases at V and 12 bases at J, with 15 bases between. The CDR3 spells CAWSVLSAPPQFF. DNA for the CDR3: TGTGCCTGGAGTGTACTGAGCGCCCCTCCGCAGTTCTTC.

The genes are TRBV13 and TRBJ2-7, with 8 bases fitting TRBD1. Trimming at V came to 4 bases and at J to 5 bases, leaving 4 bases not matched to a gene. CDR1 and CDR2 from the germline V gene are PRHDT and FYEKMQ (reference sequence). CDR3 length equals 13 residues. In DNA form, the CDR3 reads TGTGCCAGCAGCTCTGGACAGGGAGACGAGCAGTACTTC. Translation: CASSSGQGDEQYF.